This T cell receptor (beta chain) was sequenced for a study of OX40 agonist ivuxolimab in advanced cancers. Study details: Patients received ivuxolimab, an intravenous treatment, every 2 weeks at 0.01 to 10 mg/kg. The dose-escalation cohort had hepatocellular carcinoma, melanoma, renal cell or head and neck cancer. General observations from the study: Compared with CD4+, CD8+ T cells on average had more expanded clones.

Produced via immunoSEQ multiplex PCR; TCRdb's table is partial and in-frame only. Among around 71,000 clones, approximately 90% were seen once, and the ten largest hold about 1%. With regard to this clone: The antigen remains unidentified.

Samples were taken at baseline and on day 1 of cycles 4 and 7. The V and J ends lost 6 bases and 5 bases, in that order; junction bases with no gene match: 7. Germline loops: CDR1 SGHTA, CDR2 FQGTGA. The CDR3 runs to 13 residues. This TCR derives from an adult with an advanced solid tumor such as melanoma, head and neck, liver or kidney cancer. This material consisted of CD4+ or CD8+ T cells sorted from blood, taken in a trial of the OX40 agonist ivuxolimab. This sequence joins TRBV7-3 and TRBJ2-7; 7 nucleotides line up with TRBD2. The CDR3 DNA reads as TGTGCCAGCAGGGATCAGACTAGCCACGAGCAGTACTTC. Protein product: CASRDQTSHEQYF.